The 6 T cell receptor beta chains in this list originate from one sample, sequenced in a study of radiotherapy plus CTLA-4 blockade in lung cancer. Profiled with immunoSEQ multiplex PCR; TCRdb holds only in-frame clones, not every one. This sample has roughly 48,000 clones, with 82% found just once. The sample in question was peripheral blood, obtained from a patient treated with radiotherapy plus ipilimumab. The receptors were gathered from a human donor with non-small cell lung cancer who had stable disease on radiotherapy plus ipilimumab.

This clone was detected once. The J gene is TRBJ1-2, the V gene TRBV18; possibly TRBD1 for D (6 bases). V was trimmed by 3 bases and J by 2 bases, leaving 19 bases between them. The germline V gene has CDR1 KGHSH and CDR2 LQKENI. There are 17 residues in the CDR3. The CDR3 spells CASSPSGAAGLNYGYTF. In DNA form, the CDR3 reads TGTGCCAGCTCACCCTCGGGGGCAGCGGGGCTAAACTATGGCTACACCTTC.

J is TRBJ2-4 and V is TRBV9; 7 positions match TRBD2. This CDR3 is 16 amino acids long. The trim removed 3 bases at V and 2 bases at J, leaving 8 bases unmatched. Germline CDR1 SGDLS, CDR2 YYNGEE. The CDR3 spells CASSEEGGPTKNIQYF. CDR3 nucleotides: TGTGCCAGCAGCGAGGAGGGAGGGCCGACCAAAAACATTCAGTACTTC.

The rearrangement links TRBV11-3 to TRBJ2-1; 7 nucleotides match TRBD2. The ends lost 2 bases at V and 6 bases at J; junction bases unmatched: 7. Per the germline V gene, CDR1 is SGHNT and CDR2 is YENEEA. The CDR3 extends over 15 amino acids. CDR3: CASSLKGLGSNEQFF. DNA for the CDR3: TGTGCCAGCAGCTTAAAAGGACTAGGGTCCAATGAGCAGTTCTTC.

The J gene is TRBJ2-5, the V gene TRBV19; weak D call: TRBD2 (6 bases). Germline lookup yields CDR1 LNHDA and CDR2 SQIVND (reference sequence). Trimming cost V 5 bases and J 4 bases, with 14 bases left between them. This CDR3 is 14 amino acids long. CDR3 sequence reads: CASSSGRGTETQYF. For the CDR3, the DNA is TGTGCCAGTAGTTCCGGGAGAGGGACAGAGACCCAGTACTTC.

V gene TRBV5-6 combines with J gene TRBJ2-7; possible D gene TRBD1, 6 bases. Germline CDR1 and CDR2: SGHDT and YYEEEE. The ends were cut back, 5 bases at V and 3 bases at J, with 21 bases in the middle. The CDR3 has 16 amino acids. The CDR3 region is CASRIGVGGEYYEQYF. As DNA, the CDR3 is TGTGCCAGCAGGATCGGGGTAGGGGGAGAATACTACGAGCAGTACTTC.

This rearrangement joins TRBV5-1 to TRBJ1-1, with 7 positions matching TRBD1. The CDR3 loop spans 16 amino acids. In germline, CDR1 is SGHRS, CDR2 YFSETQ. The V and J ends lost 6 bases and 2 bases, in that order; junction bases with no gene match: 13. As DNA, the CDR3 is TGCGCCAGCAAGGGGGCTTCAGGACAGCCTAACACTGAAGCTTTCTTT. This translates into CASKGASGQPNTEAFF.